Listed here are 29 T cell receptor beta chains from one sample, sequenced in a study of beta chain features in type 1 diabetes. Antigens of these TCRs are unknown. Study-level findings and limits: Moderate but significant shortening of TCRB CDR3s was recorded in all four CD4+ subsets from Type 1 diabetes patients.

Sequenced material consisted of expressed TCRB transcripts (all of the isolated RNA was reverse transcribed). Measured with immunoSEQ multiplex PCR; TCRdb has only the in-frame clones, and not every one. Here the sample spans about 260,000 clones, over 20% being singletons. Sequencing was carried out using naive CD4+ T cells from blood. All receptors come from a woman in her forties with type 1 diabetes.

J is TRBJ2-7 and V is TRBV28; TRBD2 is a possible D gene (6 bases). V lost 7 bases, J lost 9 bases, and 22 bases lay in between. The CDR3 spans 14 residues. The germline V gene encodes CDR1 MDHEN and CDR2 SYDVKM. CDR3 in DNA: TGTGCCAGCACCTCCGGGACCCCCCCGGAGGGGCAGTACTTC. Protein product: CASTSGTPPEGQYF.

J is TRBJ2-7 and V is TRBV13, with a tentative D call TRBD1 (5 bases). CDR1 PRHDT and CDR2 FYEKMQ come from the germline V gene (reference sequence). The CDR3 loop spans 14 amino acids. V lost 6 bases and J lost 6, with 18 bases in between. CDR3 protein: CASSPPLRGTEQYF. The CDR3 nucleotides read TGTGCCAGCAGTCCTCCCTTAAGGGGAACCGAGCAGTACTTC.

The chain is built from TRBV20-1 and TRBJ1-6; no reliable D call. V lost 7 bases and J 13 bases, leaving 11 bases between the germline ends. The germline V gene has CDR1 DFQATT and CDR2 SNEGSKA (reference sequence). The CDR3 totals 10 residues. This CDR3 reads CSVFGEPLHF. The CDR3 nucleotides read TGCAGTGTCTTTGGAGAGCCCCTCCACTTT.

J is TRBJ2-5 and V is TRBV18; D is ambiguous. Germline loops: CDR1 KGHSH, CDR2 LQKENI. There are 14 residues in the CDR3. The V gene lost 3 bases and the J gene lost 1 base, with 9 bases spanning the gap. The CDR3 DNA sequence: TGTGCCAGCTCACCGGGCAGTCCCCAAGAGACCCAGTACTTC. Translating gives CASSPGSPQETQYF.

V usage is TRBV4-2 and J usage is TRBJ1-6, with 7 bases lining up with TRBD1. CDR1 LGHNA and CDR2 YNFKEQ come from the germline V gene. The CDR3 has 14 amino acids. With V trimmed by 3 bases and J by 8 bases, 4 bases remained unmatched. CDR3 region: CASSHRDSDSPLHF. In nucleotides, the CDR3 is TGTGCCAGCAGCCACCGGGACAGTGATTCACCCCTCCACTTT.

This clone occurred a few times. The J gene is TRBJ2-7, the V gene TRBV7-6, with 7 bases lining up with TRBD1. Germline V gene data show CDR1 as SGHVS and CDR2 as FNYEAQ. CDR3 length equals 14 residues. J was trimmed by 3 bases and V by 4 bases; bases with no gene match: 6. The CDR3 DNA follows: TGTGCCAGCAGCTCGGGACAGCGATTCTACGAGCAGTACTTC. This gives the protein CASSSGQRFYEQYF.

The rearrangement joins TRBV28 to TRBJ2-4; no clear D. This CDR3 spans 11 amino acids. Germline V gene lookup returns CDR1 MDHEN and CDR2 SYDVKM. Trimming pared 7 bases from V and 10 bases from J, leaving 11 bases between. CDR3 residues: CASNSPRIQYF. The CDR3 DNA is TGTGCCAGCAATTCCCCTCGGATTCAGTACTTC.

A few counts support this clone. The chain recombines TRBV16 with TRBJ2-1; 9 nucleotides agree with TRBD2. The CDR3 loop spans 14 amino acids. Losses at the gene ends were 6 bases for V and 4 bases for J; bases not matched to a gene: 4. Germline V gives CDR1 KGHSY, CDR2 FQNENV. DNA for the CDR3: TGTGCCAGCAGTCTTAGCGGGGGATACAATGAGCAGTTCTTC. Translating gives CASSLSGGYNEQFF.

This clone was observed a few times. The CDR3 sequence is CASSQDSSSWDEQFF. Written as DNA, the CDR3 is TGCGCCAGCAGCCAAGATTCGAGTAGCTGGGATGAGCAGTTCTTC. The genes are TRBV4-3 and TRBJ2-1, with D hard to call. The V gene lost 0 bases and the J gene lost 8 bases, with 14 bases spanning the gap. The CDR3 length is 15 residues. The germline CDR1 and CDR2 sequences are LGHNA and YSLEER.

Details on this clone: This sample includes further DNA sequences coding for the same CDR3. This sequence joins TRBV5-1 and TRBJ2-1; no clear D gene. V was trimmed by 0 bases and J by 4 bases, leaving 8 bases between them. The germline V gene encodes CDR1 SGHRS and CDR2 YFSETQ. The CDR3 consists of 14 residues. In nucleotides, the CDR3 is TGCGCCAGCAGCTTGGTTGCGGAATACAATGAGCAGTTCTTC. Protein product: CASSLVAEYNEQFF.

This clone was seen only a few times. The chain carries TRBV25-1 and TRBJ2-3, with 7 bases fitting TRBD2. Losses at the gene ends were 7 bases for V and 0 bases for J; bases not matched to a gene: 7. CDR1 and CDR2 from the germline V gene are MGHDK and SYGVNS. This CDR3 is built from 15 residues. CDR3 region: CASTPGGTSTDTQYF. The CDR3 DNA is TGTGCCAGCACCCCGGGGGGAACTAGCACAGATACGCAGTATTTT.

The sample holds a few counts of this clone. The rearrangement uses TRBV7-3 and TRBJ1-4; possibly TRBD1 for D (5 bases). V lost 3 bases to trimming and J lost 1 base, with 9 bases between them. The CDR3 is 15 amino acids. CDR1 is SGHTA, CDR2 FQGTGA, per germline. CDR3 in amino acids: CASSLTAGTNEKLFF. CDR3 nucleotide sequence: TGTGCCAGCAGCTTGACAGCGGGAACTAATGAAAAACTGTTTTTT.

The V call is TRBV5-1, the J call TRBJ2-3, with TRBD2 as a possible D gene (7 bases). The germline V gene encodes CDR1 SGHRS and CDR2 YFSETQ. V dropped 4 bases and J dropped 2 bases, with 17 bases sitting between them. The CDR3 loop spans 16 amino acids. This CDR3 reads CASSPAGAGATDTQYF. The CDR3 nucleotides are TGCGCCAGCAGCCCGGCAGGGGCGGGGGCCACAGATACGCAGTATTTT.

The chain couples TRBV2 to TRBJ2-4; 8 nucleotides align to TRBD2. The CDR3 is 12 amino acids. With 7 bases clipped from V and 6 bases from J, the junction kept 2 bases outside the gene matches. Germline V lookup: CDR1 SNHLY, CDR2 FYNNEI. The DNA of the CDR3 is TGTGCCAGCAAACTAGCGGTAAACATTCAGTACTTC. This sequence encodes CASKLAVNIQYF.

J is TRBJ2-7 and V is TRBV19; 9 bases align to TRBD2. CDR3 length: 15 amino acids. The junction had 6 bases not matched to a gene; V was cut back by 2 bases and J by 4 bases. Germline CDR1 and CDR2: LNHDA and SQIVND (reference sequence). CDR3 region: CASSISRGLAYEQYF. In DNA, the CDR3 is TGTGCCAGTAGTATATCCCGCGGACTAGCGTACGAGCAGTACTTC.

This clone occurred a few times. The chain links TRBV4-2 to TRBJ1-2; the D gene is possibly TRBD1 (6 bases). Germline V gene sequence: CDR1 LGHNA, CDR2 YNFKEQ. The V end was cut by 0 bases, the J end by 12 bases, with 17 bases between. CDR3 size: 14 residues. CDR3: CASSQDPDSLKDTF. The CDR3 coding sequence is TGTGCCAGCAGCCAAGACCCGGACAGCCTCAAAGACACCTTC.

The V call is TRBV4-3, the J call TRBJ1-4; D remains ambiguous. Germline V gene sequence: CDR1 LGHNA, CDR2 YSLEER. The ends were cut back, 0 bases at V and 8 bases at J, with 10 bases in the middle. This CDR3 has 14 amino acids. CDR3 sequence reads: CASSQEEGREKLFF. CDR3 coding DNA: TGCGCCAGCAGCCAAGAGGAAGGGAGGGAAAAACTGTTTTTT.

This clone appeared a few times. The chain couples TRBV4-1 to TRBJ1-2; no definite D call. Germline loops: CDR1 MGHRA, CDR2 YSYEKL. Trimming pared 0 bases from V and 4 bases from J, leaving 15 bases between. This CDR3 has 16 amino acids. CDR3 DNA: TGCGCCAGCAGCCAAGATCATGAGGCACCGGGCTATGGCTACACCTTC. It translates to CASSQDHEAPGYGYTF.

The gene calls are TRBV2 and TRBJ2-5; 8 nucleotides align to TRBD1. This CDR3 is 15 amino acids long. J gave up 4 bases and V 6 bases, and 10 bases lay outside the gene matches. Germline V gene lookup returns CDR1 SNHLY and CDR2 FYNNEI. CDR3: CASSGQGILGETQYF. CDR3 coding DNA: TGTGCCAGCAGCGGACAGGGAATATTGGGAGAGACCCAGTACTTC.

J is TRBJ1-1 and V is TRBV30; D gene ambiguous. The CDR3 runs 16 residues. Germline loops: CDR1 GTSNPN, CDR2 SVGIG (reference sequence). Trimming removed 5 bases from V and 7 bases from J, with 26 bases in between. CDR3 in DNA: TGTGCCTGGTTACAAGGGCTCACCGGGGTCCCTTATGAAGCTTTCTTT. Its protein is CAWLQGLTGVPYEAFF. The variable domain in full, with the rest retrieved from reference TRBV30 and TRBJ1-1, is SQTIHQWPATLVQPVGSPLSLECTVEGTSNPNLYWYRQAAGRGLQLLFYSVGIGQISSEVPQNLSASRPQDRQFILSSKKLLLSDSGFYLCAWLQGLTGVPYEAFFGQGTRLTVV.

The chain links TRBV28 to TRBJ1-4, with D unresolved. The germline V gene has CDR1 MDHEN and CDR2 SYDVKM. Trimming shortened V by 8 bases and J by 0 bases, and 13 bases separated the two germline ends. The CDR3 sequence is 15 residues long. CDR3 in amino acids: CASGGGGATNEKLFF. The DNA of the CDR3 is TGTGCCAGCGGAGGCGGCGGTGCAACTAATGAAAAACTGTTTTTT.

This clone was counted a few times. This chain joins TRBV10-3 and TRBJ2-7; 9 bases align to TRBD1. The CDR3 spans 15 residues. Germline CDR1 is ENHRY and CDR2 is SYGVKD. V dropped 4 bases and J dropped 6; count of bases not matched to a gene: 10. The CDR3, as DNA: TGTGCCATCAGTGGGATTGGGACAGGGACCCTCGAGCAGTACTTC. Amino acids: CAISGIGTGTLEQYF.

The chain is built from TRBV30 and TRBJ2-2; 8 positions match TRBD2. Trimming at V came to 7 bases and at J to 4 bases, leaving 5 bases not matched to a gene. Looked up from germline, CDR1 is GTSNPN and CDR2 is SVGIG (reference sequence). This CDR3 region has 13 residues. CDR3 sequence (DNA): TGTGCCTTCCGCGGGACTAGCACCGGGGAGCTGTTTTTT. Translating gives CAFRGTSTGELFF.

There are a few counts of this clone. This sequence joins TRBV9 and TRBJ2-5; D not certain. Germline V gene data show CDR1 as SGDLS and CDR2 as YYNGEE. Between the trimmed V and J ends, which lost 6 bases and 5 bases, there was a span of 20 bases. The CDR3 extends over 15 amino acids. CDR3 coding DNA: TGTGCCAGCACTAGAAGCCCCGAATCTTCGGAGACCCAGTACTTC. The encoded protein is CASTRSPESSETQYF.

This clone was found a few times. V gene TRBV30 combines with J gene TRBJ2-1, with 11 bases fitting TRBD1. Per germline, CDR1 GTSNPN and CDR2 SVGIG (reference sequence). The CDR3 extends over 16 amino acids. J was trimmed by 5 bases and V by 2 bases; bases with no gene match: 8. The CDR3 here is CAWSPGTGGMDNEQFF. The CDR3 bases are TGTGCCTGGAGTCCAGGGACAGGGGGAATGGACAATGAGCAGTTCTTC.

In DNA, the CDR3 is TGCAGCGTTGATTCCTGGACAGGGGAAGAGACCCAGTACTTC. Translation gives CSVDSWTGEETQYF. V gene TRBV29-1 combines with J gene TRBJ2-5; the match to TRBD1 covers 9 bases. V was pared by 3 bases and J by 3 bases, with 5 bases of the junction left unmatched. Germline CDR1 reads SQVTM; CDR2 reads ANQGSEA. There are 14 residues in the CDR3.

The V and J genes are TRBV4-1 and TRBJ2-1; 7 nucleotides match TRBD2. With V trimmed by 2 bases and J by 0 bases, 4 bases remained unmatched. The germline V gene encodes CDR1 MGHRA and CDR2 YSYEKL. CDR3 size: 16 residues. The DNA for the CDR3 is TGCGCCAGCAGCCAACCAGCGGGGAGCTCCTACAATGAGCAGTTCTTC. This gives the protein CASSQPAGSSYNEQFF.

In DNA form, the CDR3 reads TGTGCCAGCAGCTGGCCCGGACAGCCATCCTCGACCGGCGGGCAGTACTTC. It yields the protein CASSWPGQPSSTGGQYF. This chain joins TRBV21-1 and TRBJ2-7; TRBD1, the D gene given by the table, was not confirmed from the DNA. TRBV21-1 is listed as a pseudogene. The CDR3 is 17 amino acids.

This clone occurred a few times. The chain links TRBV7-3 to TRBJ2-1, with 8 positions matching TRBD2. The CDR3 is made up of 15 amino acids. V gave up 1 base and J gave up 8 bases; unmatched junction bases: 7. Germline V CDR1 and CDR2: SGHTA, FQGTGA. The CDR3 nucleotides are TGTGCCAGCAGCTTAAGGGTAGCGGGGATGGATGAGCAGTTCTTC. This translates into CASSLRVAGMDEQFF.